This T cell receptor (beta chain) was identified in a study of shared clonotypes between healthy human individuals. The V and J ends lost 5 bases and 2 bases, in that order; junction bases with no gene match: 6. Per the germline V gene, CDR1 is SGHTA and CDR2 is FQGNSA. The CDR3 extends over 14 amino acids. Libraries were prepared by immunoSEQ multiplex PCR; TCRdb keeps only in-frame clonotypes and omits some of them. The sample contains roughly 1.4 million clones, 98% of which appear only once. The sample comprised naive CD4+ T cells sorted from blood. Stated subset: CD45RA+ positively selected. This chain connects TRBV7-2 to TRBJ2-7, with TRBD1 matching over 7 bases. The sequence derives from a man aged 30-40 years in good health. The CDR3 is CASSASGTAYEQYF. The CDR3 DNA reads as TGTGCCAGCAGCGCGTCCGGGACAGCCTACGAGCAGTACTTC.